A single sample is the source of the 21 T cell receptor beta chains below, sequenced in a study of T cells in Graves' hyperthyroidism and ophthalmopathy (dated by TCRdb to about 2019). The library was made by multiplex PCR. The instrument was an Illumina HiSeq 2000. The TCR beta CDR3 regions were amplified from RNA transcripts. The TCR CDR3 was subjected to a first round of RT-PCR using the HTBI primer set and the Qiagen OneStep RT-PCR kit. TCRdb ran its own pipeline on the public reads, namely fastp trimming at Q25 and MiXCR clone calling, and kept in-frame beta chains. Rows merge per CDR3 protein into single entries with the most common DNA and genes. This sample comprises 300,000 or so distinct CDR3 sequences, 15% to 20% of them detected only once. Of the sample, roughly 53% falls within the top ten clones. The sequencing input was blood. These receptors were obtained from a woman between 55 and 75 years old with Graves' ophthalmopathy.

As regards this clonotype: A read error may be the cause here, since a much bigger clone is one base away. The rearrangement joins TRBV3-1 to TRBJ2-5; tentatively, D is TRBD1 or TRBD2 (5 bases each). In germline, CDR1 is LGHDT, CDR2 YNNKEL (reference sequence). The CDR3 is 11 amino acids. CDR3 protein: CASHSSGTQHF. The CDR3 DNA follows: TGTGCCAGCCACTCGTCCGGGACCCAGCACTTC.

The chain carries TRBV7-2 and TRBJ2-5, with 9 bases matching TRBD2. Germline CDR1 reads SGHTA; CDR2 reads FQGNSA. V lost 3 bases, J lost 1 base, and 3 bases stayed unmatched. The CDR3 extends over 15 amino acids. CDR3 DNA: TGTGCCAGCAGCTTCAGCGGGGGGTTCCAAGAGACCCAGTACTTC. This translates into CASSFSGGFQETQYF. Drawing the rest from reference TRBV7-2 and TRBJ2-5, the complete variable domain is GAGVSQSPSNKVTEKGKDVELRCDPISGHTALYWYRQSLGQGLEFLIYFQGNSAPDKSGLPSDRFSAERTGGSVSTLTIQRTQQEDSAVYLCASSFSGGFQETQYFGPGTRLLVL.

This clonotype was counted a few times. The CDR3, as DNA: TGCGCCAGCAGTGAGGGGGCGATAGGAAACACCATATATTTT. This encodes CASSEGAIGNTIYF. This chain uses TRBV5-1 with TRBJ1-3, with 7 bases that match TRBD1. V was clipped by 5 bases and J by 4 bases; unmatched bases: 6. This CDR3 spans 14 amino acids. Germline V gene lookup returns CDR1 SGHRS and CDR2 YFSETQ. Using reference TRBV5-1 and TRBJ1-3 for the parts outside the CDR3, the full variable domain is KAGVTQTPRYLIKTRGQQVTLSCSPISGHRSVSWYQQTPGQGLQFLFEYFSETQRNKGNFPGRFSGRQFSNSRSEMNVSTLELGDSALYLCASSEGAIGNTIYFGEGSWLTVV.

This clonotype was observed many times. This chain connects TRBV28 to TRBJ2-3, with 15 bases that match TRBD2. CDR1 and CDR2 from the germline V gene are MDHEN and SYDVKM. This CDR3 contains 17 residues. Losses at the gene ends were 1 base for V and 4 bases for J; bases not matched to a gene: 3. CDR3 nucleotides: TGTGCCAGCAGTTTATCCGGGACTAGCGGGAGGTCAGATACGCAGTATTTT. This codes for CASSLSGTSGRSDTQYF. Based on the CDR3 plus reference TRBV28 and TRBJ2-3, the full variable domain is DVKVTQSSRYLVKRTGEKVFLECVQDMDHENMFWYRQDPGLGLRLIYFSYDVKMKEKGDIPEGYSVSREKKERFSLILESASTNQTSMYLCASSLSGTSGRSDTQYFGPGTRLTVL.

This clonotype was counted at least ten times. The rearrangement joins TRBV18 to TRBJ2-3, with 12 bases that match TRBD2. The CDR3 has 16 residues. The V segment lost 0 bases and the J segment 3 bases; nucleotides outside the gene matches: 1. CDR1 KGHSH and CDR2 LQKENI come from the germline V gene. This CDR3 reads CASSPPGLAGTDTQYF. CDR3 bases: TGTGCCAGCTCACCACCCGGACTAGCGGGAACAGATACGCAGTATTTT.

This clonotype came up a few times. The rearrangement links TRBV10-3 to TRBJ1-2; D gene ambiguous. The V end lost 2 bases, the J end lost 3 bases, and 7 bases lay between the germline ends. Germline V lookup: CDR1 ENHRY, CDR2 SYGVKD. This CDR3 comprises 13 residues. CDR3 DNA: TGTGCCATCAGTGAGGGTACAGACTATGGCTACACCTTC. Translating gives CAISEGTDYGYTF.

This clonotype was seen at least ten times. V gene TRBV29-1 combines with J gene TRBJ2-7; D not resolved. The CDR3 is made up of 12 amino acids. Trimming took off 4 bases at V and 0 bases at J, with 7 bases between the two ends. Germline assignment: CDR1 SQVTM and CDR2 ANQGSEA. The CDR3 DNA reads TGCAGCGTTGTCCAGAGCTCCTACGAGCAGTACTTC. Protein sequence: CSVVQSSYEQYF.

This clonotype was counted at least ten times. This rearrangement joins TRBV11-2 to TRBJ2-5, with D maybe TRBD1 (5 bases). Trimming left V 2 bases short and J 5 bases short, with 18 bases between. This CDR3 is built from 16 residues. Germline V gene lookup returns CDR1 SGHAT and CDR2 FQNNGV. The chain's CDR3 is CASSLKQATAPETQYF. The CDR3 DNA is TGTGCCAGCAGCTTAAAACAGGCCACGGCCCCCGAGACCCAGTACTTC.

This chain joins TRBV25-1 and TRBJ2-7; no definite D call. Germline CDR1 is MGHDK and CDR2 is SYGVNS. The CDR3 contains 14 residues. The V end lost 6 bases, the J end lost 6 bases, and 18 bases lay between the germline ends. CDR3 nucleotides: TGTGCCAGCAGGACCATAGGCATCGCTAGCGAGCAGTACTTC. Translation gives CASRTIGIASEQYF.

This clonotype showed up many times. The V call is TRBV12-3 or TRBV12-4, the J call TRBJ1-2; no clear D gene. With 6 bases removed from V and 9 bases from J, the gap between germline ends came to 14 bases. The length of the CDR3 is 12 residues. CDR3 coding DNA: TGTGCCAGCAGCCCGTTGATTCGAAGCTACACCTTC. As protein: CASSPLIRSYTF.

The chain couples TRBV20-1 to TRBJ2-5; unclear D gene. The CDR3 is made up of 13 amino acids. Trimming took off 0 bases at V and 1 base at J, with 6 bases between the two ends. Looked up from germline, CDR1 is DFQATT and CDR2 is SNEGSKA (reference sequence). The CDR3 nucleotides read TGCAGTGCTAGAGATCGGAGCCAAGAGACCCAGTACTTC. It specifies CSARDRSQETQYF.

This clonotype appeared many times. The J gene is TRBJ1-2, the V gene TRBV28, with a tentative D call TRBD1 (5 bases). V lost 5 bases and J 8 bases, leaving 21 bases between the germline ends. Germline CDR1 MDHEN, CDR2 SYDVKM. The CDR3 extends over 15 amino acids. The CDR3 DNA reads TGTGCCAGCAGTCAACGCGGGGGGACGCGGTTAGGCTACACCTTC. Translated, it gives CASSQRGGTRLGYTF.

This clonotype occurred a few times. A much larger clone differs from this one at a single base, so this may be a read error. The V call is TRBV28, the J call TRBJ2-3; D unresolved. The CDR3 totals 13 residues. Trimming took off 8 bases at V and 4 bases at J, with 13 bases between the two ends. Germline V gene data show CDR1 as MDHEN and CDR2 as SYDVKM. In DNA, the CDR3 is TGTGCCAGCGGTCCCGTGGGTTCAGATACGCAGTATTTT. Its translation is CASGPVGSDTQYF.

This clonotype appeared many times. The genes are TRBV28 and TRBJ1-5; D uncertain. The CDR3 spans 12 residues. The germline V and J ends were trimmed by 6 bases and 9 bases, with 12 bases remaining between them. The germline CDR1 and CDR2 sequences are MDHEN and SYDVKM. CDR3 amino acids: CASRPPDRPQHF. Written as DNA, the CDR3 is TGTGCCAGCAGACCACCGGACCGGCCCCAGCATTTT.

This sequence joins TRBV29-1 and TRBJ2-3, with TRBD2 matching over 11 bases. CDR1 is SQVTM, CDR2 ANQGSEA, per germline. The CDR3 runs 16 residues. V lost 6 bases to trimming and J lost 4 bases; unmatched junction nucleotides: 12. CDR3 sequence (DNA): TGCAGCGTAGAAATTAGCGGGAGGGCCTTTGCAGATACGCAGTATTTT. Protein product: CSVEISGRAFADTQYF.

The sample holds many counts of this clonotype. V is TRBV12-3 or TRBV12-4 and J is TRBJ2-3; D may match TRBD1 or TRBD2 (6 bases each). This CDR3 contains 14 residues. Deletions cut 7 bases from V and 4 bases from J, with 15 bases between. The CDR3 coding sequence is TGTGCCAGCATGGAGAAGGGGGGATCAGATACGCAGTATTTT. This encodes CASMEKGGSDTQYF.

V is TRBV5-6 and J is TRBJ1-4; 8 bases agree with TRBD1. V lost 1 base, J lost 8 bases, and 10 bases stayed unmatched. CDR3 size: 16 residues. Germline V gene lookup returns CDR1 SGHDT and CDR2 YYEEEE. CDR3 residues: CASSLTGTGMKEKLFF. CDR3 in DNA: TGTGCCAGCAGCTTGACTGGGACAGGAATGAAGGAAAAACTGTTTTTT.

This clonotype was observed many times. CDR3 nucleotides: TGTGCCAGCAGTTTATGGGAACTAGCGGGGGGTAACTCCTACAATGAGCAGTTCTTC. Its protein is CASSLWELAGGNSYNEQFF. This chain joins TRBV28 and TRBJ2-1; 12 positions match TRBD2. The V gene end was trimmed by 0 bases and the J gene end by 0 bases; junction bases not matched to a gene: 6. CDR3 length: 19 residues. Germline CDR1 reads MDHEN; CDR2 reads SYDVKM.

This clonotype was recorded many times. The chain couples TRBV6-1 to TRBJ1-1, with D tentatively TRBD1 (5 bases). This CDR3 is 15 amino acids long. Deletions cut 5 bases from V and 6 bases from J, with 19 bases between. Per the germline V gene, CDR1 is MNHNS and CDR2 is SASEGT. CDR3 coding DNA: TGTGCCAGCAGTTACGATGGGGGAGTTAGAGCTGAAGCTTTCTTT. This codes for CASSYDGGVRAEAFF.

At least ten counts were recorded for this clonotype. V is TRBV13 and J is TRBJ1-6, with D tentatively TRBD1 (6 bases). The V and J ends lost 3 bases and 0 bases respectively, with 12 bases between them. Germline V CDR1 and CDR2: PRHDT, FYEKMQ (reference sequence). This CDR3 region has 17 residues. The CDR3: CASSFRGGISYNSPLHF. The CDR3 DNA sequence: TGTGCCAGCAGCTTCAGAGGGGGTATCTCCTATAATTCACCCCTCCACTTT.

This clonotype was seen once. The V call is TRBV19, the J call TRBJ2-1, with 7 nucleotides matching TRBD2. V shed 4 bases and J 2 bases; nucleotides not matched to a gene: 5. This CDR3 contains 15 residues. In germline, CDR1 is LNHDA, CDR2 SQIVND (reference sequence). The CDR3 nucleotides read TGTGCCAGTAGTACAGACGCGGGGGCCTACAATGAGCAGTTCTTC. Its translation: CASSTDAGAYNEQFF.